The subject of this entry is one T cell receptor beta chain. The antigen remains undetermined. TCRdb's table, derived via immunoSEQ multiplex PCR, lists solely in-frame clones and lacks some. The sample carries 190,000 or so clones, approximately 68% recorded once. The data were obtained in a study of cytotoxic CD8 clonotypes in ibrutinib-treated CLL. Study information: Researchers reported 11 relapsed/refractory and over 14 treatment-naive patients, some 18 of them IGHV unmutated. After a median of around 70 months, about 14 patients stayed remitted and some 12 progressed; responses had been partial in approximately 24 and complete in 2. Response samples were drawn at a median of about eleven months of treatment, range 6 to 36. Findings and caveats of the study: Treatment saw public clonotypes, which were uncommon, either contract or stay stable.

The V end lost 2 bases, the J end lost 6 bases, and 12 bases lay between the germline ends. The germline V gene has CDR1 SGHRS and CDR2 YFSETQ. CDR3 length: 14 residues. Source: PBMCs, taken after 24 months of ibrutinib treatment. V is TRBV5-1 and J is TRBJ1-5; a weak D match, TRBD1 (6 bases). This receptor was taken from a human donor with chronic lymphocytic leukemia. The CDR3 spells CASSLEQGVQPQHF. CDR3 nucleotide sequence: TGCGCCAGCAGCTTAGAACAGGGAGTTCAGCCCCAGCATTTT.